This T cell receptor (beta chain) is from a study of Ad26.COV2.S vaccination and SARS-CoV-2 variants. Germline CDR1 SGHVS, CDR2 FNYEAQ. CDR3 length: 12 residues. The V gene lost 6 bases and the J gene lost 7 bases, with 9 bases spanning the gap. Treatment noted: 15 to 20 received Ad26.COV2.S at low or high dose, single or two shots; several received placebo; per-sample allocation not given. Following the first vaccine or placebo injection, samples were taken on day 63. Produced via immunoSEQ multiplex PCR; TCRdb's table is partial and in-frame only. This table holds around 400,000 clones, approximately 90% found once.

The chain is built from TRBV7-6 and TRBJ2-2; D remains unclear. Sequences were derived from peripheral blood, sampled in a trial of Ad26.COV2.S vaccine versus placebo. The clonotype was recovered from a person between 18 and 65 years old who received the Ad26.COV2.S COVID-19 vaccine or a placebo. CDR3 in amino acids: CASRPTGGELFF. Written as DNA, the CDR3 is TGTGCCAGCAGGCCGACTGGCGGGGAGCTGTTTTTT.